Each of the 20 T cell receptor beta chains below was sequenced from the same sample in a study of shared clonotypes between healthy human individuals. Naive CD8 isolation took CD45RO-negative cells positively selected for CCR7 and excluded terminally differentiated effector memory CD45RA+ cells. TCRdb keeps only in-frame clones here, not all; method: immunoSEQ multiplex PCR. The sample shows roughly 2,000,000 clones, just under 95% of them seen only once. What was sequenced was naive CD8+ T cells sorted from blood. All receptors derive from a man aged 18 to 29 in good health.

CDR3 sequence: CASSARLVAGYNEQFF. CDR3 DNA: TGTGCCAGCAGTGCAAGACTGGTAGCGGGGTACAATGAGCAGTTCTTC. The chain joins TRBV25-1 to TRBJ2-1, with 8 bases that match TRBD2. J was trimmed by 4 bases and V by 4 bases; bases with no gene match: 9. From germline, CDR1 is MGHDK and CDR2 SYGVNS. The CDR3 extends over 16 amino acids.

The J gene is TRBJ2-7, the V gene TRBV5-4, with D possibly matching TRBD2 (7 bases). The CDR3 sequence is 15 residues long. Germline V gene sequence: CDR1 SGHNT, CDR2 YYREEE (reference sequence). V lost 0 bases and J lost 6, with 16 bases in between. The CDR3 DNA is TGTGCCAGCAGCTTGGCGGAGGGGGGGTACGCCGAGCAGTACTTC. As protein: CASSLAEGGYAEQYF.

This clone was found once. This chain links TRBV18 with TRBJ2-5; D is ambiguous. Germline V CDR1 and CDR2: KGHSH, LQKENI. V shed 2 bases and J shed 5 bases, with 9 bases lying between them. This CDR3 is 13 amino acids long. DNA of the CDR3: TGTGCCAGCTCACCAGGAAGCTTCGAGACCCAGTACTTC. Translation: CASSPGSFETQYF.

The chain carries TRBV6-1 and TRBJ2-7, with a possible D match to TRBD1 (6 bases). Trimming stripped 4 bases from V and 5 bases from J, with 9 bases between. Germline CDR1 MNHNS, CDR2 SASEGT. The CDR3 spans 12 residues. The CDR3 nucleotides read TGTGCCAGCAGTGGGACAGAACACGAGCAGTACTTC. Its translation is CASSGTEHEQYF.

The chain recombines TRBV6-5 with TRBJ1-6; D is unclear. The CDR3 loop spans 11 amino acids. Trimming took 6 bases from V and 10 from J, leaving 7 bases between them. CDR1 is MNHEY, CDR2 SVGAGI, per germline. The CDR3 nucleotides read TGTGCCAGCAGATCCAACTCACCCCTCCACTTT. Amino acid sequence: CASRSNSPLHF.

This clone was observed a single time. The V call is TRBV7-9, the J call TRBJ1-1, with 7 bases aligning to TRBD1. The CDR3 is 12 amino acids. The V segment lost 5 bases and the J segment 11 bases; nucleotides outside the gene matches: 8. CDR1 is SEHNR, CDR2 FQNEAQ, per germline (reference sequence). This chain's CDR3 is CASSKPTGLAFF. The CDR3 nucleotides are TGTGCCAGCAGCAAGCCGACAGGGCTCGCTTTCTTT.

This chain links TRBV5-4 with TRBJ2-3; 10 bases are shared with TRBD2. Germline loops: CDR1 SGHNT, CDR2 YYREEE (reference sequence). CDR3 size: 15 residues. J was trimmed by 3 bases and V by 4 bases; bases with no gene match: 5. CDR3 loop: CASSGTSDWTDTQYF. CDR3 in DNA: TGTGCCAGCAGCGGGACTAGCGATTGGACAGATACGCAGTATTTT.

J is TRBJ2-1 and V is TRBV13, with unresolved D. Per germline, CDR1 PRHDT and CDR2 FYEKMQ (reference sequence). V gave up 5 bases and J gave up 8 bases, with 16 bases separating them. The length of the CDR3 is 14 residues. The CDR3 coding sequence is TGTGCCAGCAGCGCCCGGCTTGGGCCGGATGAGCAGTTCTTC. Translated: CASSARLGPDEQFF.

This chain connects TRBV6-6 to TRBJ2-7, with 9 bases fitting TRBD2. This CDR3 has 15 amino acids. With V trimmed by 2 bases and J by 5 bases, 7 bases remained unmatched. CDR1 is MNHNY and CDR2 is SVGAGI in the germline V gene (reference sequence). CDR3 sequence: CASSYGPGLADEQYF. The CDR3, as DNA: TGTGCCAGCAGTTACGGCCCGGGACTAGCCGACGAGCAGTACTTC.

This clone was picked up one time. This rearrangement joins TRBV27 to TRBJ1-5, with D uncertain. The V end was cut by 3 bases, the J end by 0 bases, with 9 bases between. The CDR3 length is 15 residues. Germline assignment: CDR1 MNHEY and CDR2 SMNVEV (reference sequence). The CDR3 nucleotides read TGTGCCAGCAGTTTTGTGGGAAATAGCAATCAGCCCCAGCATTTT. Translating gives CASSFVGNSNQPQHF.

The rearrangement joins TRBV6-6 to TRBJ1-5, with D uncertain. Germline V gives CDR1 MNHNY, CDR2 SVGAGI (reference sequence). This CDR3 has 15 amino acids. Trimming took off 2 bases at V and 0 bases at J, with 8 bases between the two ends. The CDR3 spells CASSYEGFSNQPQHF. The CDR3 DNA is TGTGCCAGCAGTTACGAGGGATTTAGCAATCAGCCCCAGCATTTT.

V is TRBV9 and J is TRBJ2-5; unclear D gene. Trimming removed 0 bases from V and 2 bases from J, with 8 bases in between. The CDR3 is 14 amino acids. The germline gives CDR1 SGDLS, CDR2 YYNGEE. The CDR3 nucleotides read TGTGCCAGCAGCGTAGGACACAATCAAGAGACCCAGTACTTC. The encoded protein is CASSVGHNQETQYF.

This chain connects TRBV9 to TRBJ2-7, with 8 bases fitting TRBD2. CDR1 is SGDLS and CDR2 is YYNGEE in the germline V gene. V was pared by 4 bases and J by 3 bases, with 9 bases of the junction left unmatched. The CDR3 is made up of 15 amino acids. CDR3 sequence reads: CASSIEGTSGYEQYF. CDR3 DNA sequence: TGTGCCAGCAGCATAGAAGGCACTAGCGGCTACGAGCAGTACTTC.

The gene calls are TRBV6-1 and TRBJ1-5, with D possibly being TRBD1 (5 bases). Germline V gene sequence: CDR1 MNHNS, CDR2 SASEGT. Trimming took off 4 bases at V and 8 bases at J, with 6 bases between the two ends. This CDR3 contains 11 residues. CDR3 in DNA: TGTGCCAGCAGTGGGGACGAGCCCCAGCATTTT. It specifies CASSGDEPQHF.

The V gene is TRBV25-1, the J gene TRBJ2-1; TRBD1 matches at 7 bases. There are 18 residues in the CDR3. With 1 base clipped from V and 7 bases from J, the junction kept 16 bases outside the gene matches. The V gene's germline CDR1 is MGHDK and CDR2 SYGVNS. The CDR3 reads CASSEFERGTGVKNEQFF. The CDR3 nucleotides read TGTGCCAGCAGTGAATTTGAGAGAGGAACAGGGGTTAAGAATGAGCAGTTCTTC.

CDR3 DNA sequence: TGTGCCAGCAGCCTCGGACAGGGCGGGGTAGCTAACTATGGCTACACCTTC. It encodes CASSLGQGGVANYGYTF. The rearrangement joins TRBV9 to TRBJ1-2, with 8 bases lining up with TRBD1. The CDR3 length is 17 residues. V was clipped by 4 bases and J by 0 bases; unmatched bases: 11. In germline, CDR1 is SGDLS, CDR2 YYNGEE.

In DNA, the CDR3 is TGTGCCAGCAGCTTAGATCCGGCTAGCTTGGCCTACGAGCAGTACTTC. Residues: CASSLDPASLAYEQYF. The rearrangement joins TRBV11-2 to TRBJ2-7; D perhaps matches TRBD2 (5 bases). CDR1 is SGHAT, CDR2 FQNNGV, per germline. This CDR3 is built from 16 residues. V dropped 0 bases and J dropped 2 bases, with 14 bases sitting between them.

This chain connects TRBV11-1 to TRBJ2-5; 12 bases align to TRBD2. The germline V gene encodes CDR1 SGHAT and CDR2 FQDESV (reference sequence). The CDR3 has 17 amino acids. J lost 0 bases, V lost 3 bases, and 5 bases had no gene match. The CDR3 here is CASSFGTSGSYQETQYF. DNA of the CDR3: TGTGCCAGCAGCTTCGGGACTAGCGGGTCGTACCAAGAGACCCAGTACTTC.

The CDR3 loop reads CATSRVGLQETQYF. The CDR3 region has the DNA TGTGCCACCAGCAGAGTTGGCCTCCAAGAGACCCAGTACTTC. The rearrangement links TRBV15 to TRBJ2-5; unclear D gene. V shed 1 base and J shed 1 base, with 7 bases lying between them. The CDR3 sequence is 14 residues long. CDR1 and CDR2 (germline): LNHNV, YYDKDF (reference sequence).

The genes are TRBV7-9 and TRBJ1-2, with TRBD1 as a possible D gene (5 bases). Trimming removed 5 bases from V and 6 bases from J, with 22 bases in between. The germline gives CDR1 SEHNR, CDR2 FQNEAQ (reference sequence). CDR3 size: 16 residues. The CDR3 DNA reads TGTGCCAGCAGCAAGGAGTCGGGGGGAAGCCTGGATGGCTACACCTTC. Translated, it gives CASSKESGGSLDGYTF. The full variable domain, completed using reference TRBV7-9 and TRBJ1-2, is DTGVSQNPRHKITKRGQNVTFRCDPISEHNRLYWYRQTLGQGPEFLTYFQNEAQLEKSRLLSDRFSAERPKGSFSTLEIQRTEQGDSAMYLCASSKESGGSLDGYTFGSGTRLTVV.